This T cell receptor beta chain originates from a study of cytomegalovirus exposure and HLA in healthy donors. PCR involved 60 Vbeta and 13 Jbeta primers. Clones were read by immunoSEQ multiplex PCR, and TCRdb kept only the in-frame ones, dropping some. The profile shows about 130,000 clones, around 80% of them singletons. The clonotype comes from a young man in good health. The sequenced material came from PBMCs.

The DNA for the CDR3 is TGTGCCAGCAGCCTACGAGAAGGAAGCGGGAGTCAGAACGAGCAGTACTTC. Its protein product is CASSLREGSGSQNEQYF. The V and J genes are TRBV7-8 and TRBJ2-7, with 8 bases aligning to TRBD2. Germline-derived CDR1 and CDR2 are SGHVS and FQNEAQ. The length of the CDR3 is 17 residues. The V gene end was trimmed by 5 bases and the J gene end by 5 bases; junction bases not matched to a gene: 17.